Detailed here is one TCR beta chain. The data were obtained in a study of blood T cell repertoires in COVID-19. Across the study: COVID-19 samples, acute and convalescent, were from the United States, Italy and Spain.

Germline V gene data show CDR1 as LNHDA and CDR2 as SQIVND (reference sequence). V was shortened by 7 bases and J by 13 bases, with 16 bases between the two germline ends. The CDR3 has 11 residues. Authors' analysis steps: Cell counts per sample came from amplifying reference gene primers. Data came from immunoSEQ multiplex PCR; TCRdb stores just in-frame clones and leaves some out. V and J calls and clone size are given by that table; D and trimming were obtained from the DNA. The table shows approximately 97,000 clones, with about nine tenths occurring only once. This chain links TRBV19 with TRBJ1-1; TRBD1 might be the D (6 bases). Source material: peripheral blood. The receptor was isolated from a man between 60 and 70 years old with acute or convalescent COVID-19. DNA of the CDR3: TGTGCCAGTACCTCAACAGGGAAGGTTTTCTTT. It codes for CASTSTGKVFF.